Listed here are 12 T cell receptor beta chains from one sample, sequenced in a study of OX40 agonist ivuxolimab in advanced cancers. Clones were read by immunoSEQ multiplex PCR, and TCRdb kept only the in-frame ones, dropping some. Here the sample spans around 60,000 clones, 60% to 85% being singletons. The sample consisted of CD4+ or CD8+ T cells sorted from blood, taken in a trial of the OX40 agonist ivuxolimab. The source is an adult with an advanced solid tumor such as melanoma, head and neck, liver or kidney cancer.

For the CDR3, the DNA is TGTGCCAGCAGCAACATGGGGATGTGGGGGGTAGCCTCTTACGGCTACACCTTC. Translating it yields CASSNMGMWGVASYGYTF. The chain is built from TRBV7-2 and TRBJ1-2; a weak D match, TRBD1 (5 bases). The CDR3 runs to 18 residues. With 5 bases removed from V and 8 bases from J, the gap between germline ends came to 30 bases. CDR1 is SGHTA and CDR2 is FQGNSA in the germline V gene.

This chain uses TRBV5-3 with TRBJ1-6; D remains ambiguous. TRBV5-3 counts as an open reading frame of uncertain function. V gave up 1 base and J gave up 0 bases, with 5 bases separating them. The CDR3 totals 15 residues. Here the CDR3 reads CARSLPCSYNSPLHF. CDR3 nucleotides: TGTGCCAGAAGCTTGCCCTGCTCCTATAATTCACCCCTCCACTTT.

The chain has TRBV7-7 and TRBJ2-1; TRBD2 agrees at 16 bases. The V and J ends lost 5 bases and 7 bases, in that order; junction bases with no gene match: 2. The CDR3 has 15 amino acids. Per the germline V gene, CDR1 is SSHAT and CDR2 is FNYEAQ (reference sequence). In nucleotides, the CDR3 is TGTGCCAGCAGCCTGGGACTAGCGGGAGGGAATGAGCAGTTCTTC. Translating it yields CASSLGLAGGNEQFF.

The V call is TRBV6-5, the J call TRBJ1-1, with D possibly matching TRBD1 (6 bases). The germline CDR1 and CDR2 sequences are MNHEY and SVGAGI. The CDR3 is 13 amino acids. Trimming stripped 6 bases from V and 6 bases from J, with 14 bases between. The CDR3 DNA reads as TGTGCCAGCAGCCGGACAGACGGAGCTGAAGCTTTCTTT. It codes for CASSRTDGAEAFF.

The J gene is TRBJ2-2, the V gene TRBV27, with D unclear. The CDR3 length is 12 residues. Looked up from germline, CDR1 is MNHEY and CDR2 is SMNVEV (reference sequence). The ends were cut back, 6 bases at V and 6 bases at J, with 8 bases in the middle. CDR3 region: CASSRSSGELFF. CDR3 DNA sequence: TGTGCCAGCAGCCGGTCCTCCGGGGAGCTGTTTTTT.

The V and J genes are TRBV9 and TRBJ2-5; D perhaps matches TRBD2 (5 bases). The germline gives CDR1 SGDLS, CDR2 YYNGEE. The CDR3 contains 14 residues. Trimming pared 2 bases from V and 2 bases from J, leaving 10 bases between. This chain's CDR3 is CASSVEATQETQYF. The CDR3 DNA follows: TGTGCCAGCAGCGTGGAGGCCACACAAGAGACCCAGTACTTC.

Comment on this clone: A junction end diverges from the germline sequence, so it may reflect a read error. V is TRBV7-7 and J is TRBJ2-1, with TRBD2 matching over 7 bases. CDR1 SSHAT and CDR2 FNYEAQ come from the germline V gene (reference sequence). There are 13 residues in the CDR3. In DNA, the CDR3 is TGTGCTAGCAGCCTCGGGACTAACAATGAGCAGTTCTTC. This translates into CASSLGTNNEQFF.

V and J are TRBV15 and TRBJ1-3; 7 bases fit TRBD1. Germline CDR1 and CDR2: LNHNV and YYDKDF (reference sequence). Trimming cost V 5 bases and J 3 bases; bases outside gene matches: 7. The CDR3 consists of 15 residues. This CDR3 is CATSSGDRVGNTIYF. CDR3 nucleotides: TGTGCCACCAGCTCCGGCGACAGGGTTGGAAACACCATATATTTT.

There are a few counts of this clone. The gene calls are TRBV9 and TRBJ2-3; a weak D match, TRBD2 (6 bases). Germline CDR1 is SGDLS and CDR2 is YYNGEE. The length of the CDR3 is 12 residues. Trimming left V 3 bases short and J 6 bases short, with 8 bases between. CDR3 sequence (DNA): TGTGCCAGCAGCGCACTAGCTGATACGCAGTATTTT. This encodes CASSALADTQYF. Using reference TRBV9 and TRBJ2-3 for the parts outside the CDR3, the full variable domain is DSGVTQTPKHLITATGQRVTLRCSPRSGDLSVYWYQQSLDQGLQFLIQYYNGEERAKGNILERFSAQQFPDLHSELNLSSLELGDSALYFCASSALADTQYFGPGTRLTVL.

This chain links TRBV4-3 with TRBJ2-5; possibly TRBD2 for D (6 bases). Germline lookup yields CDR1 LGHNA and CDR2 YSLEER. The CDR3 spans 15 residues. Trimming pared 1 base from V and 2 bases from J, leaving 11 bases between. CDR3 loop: CASSQAGGGQETQYF. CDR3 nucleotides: TGCGCCAGCAGCCAAGCTGGGGGAGGTCAAGAGACCCAGTACTTC.

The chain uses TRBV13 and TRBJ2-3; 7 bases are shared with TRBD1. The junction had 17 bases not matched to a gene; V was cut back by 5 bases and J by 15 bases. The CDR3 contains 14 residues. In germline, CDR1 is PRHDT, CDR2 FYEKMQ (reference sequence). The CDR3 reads CASSLTISRGIIYF. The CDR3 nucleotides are TGTGCCAGCAGCCTAACCATAAGCAGGGGGATAATTTATTTT.

CDR3 DNA sequence: TGTGCCAGCTCCCCCTCAGGGGATACTTCACCCCTCCACTTT. This encodes CASSPSGDTSPLHF. This chain uses TRBV18 with TRBJ1-6; TRBD1 might be the D (6 bases). Germline CDR1 is KGHSH and CDR2 is LQKENI. The CDR3 contains 14 residues. V was clipped by 6 bases and J by 9 bases, with 15 bases between them. The full variable domain, with the rest looked up from reference TRBV18 and TRBJ1-6, is NAGVMQNPRHLVRRRGQEARLRCSPMKGHSHVYWYRQLPEEGLKFMVYLQKENIIDESGMPKERFSAEFPKEGPSILRIQQVVRGDSAAYFCASSPSGDTSPLHFGNGTRLTVT.